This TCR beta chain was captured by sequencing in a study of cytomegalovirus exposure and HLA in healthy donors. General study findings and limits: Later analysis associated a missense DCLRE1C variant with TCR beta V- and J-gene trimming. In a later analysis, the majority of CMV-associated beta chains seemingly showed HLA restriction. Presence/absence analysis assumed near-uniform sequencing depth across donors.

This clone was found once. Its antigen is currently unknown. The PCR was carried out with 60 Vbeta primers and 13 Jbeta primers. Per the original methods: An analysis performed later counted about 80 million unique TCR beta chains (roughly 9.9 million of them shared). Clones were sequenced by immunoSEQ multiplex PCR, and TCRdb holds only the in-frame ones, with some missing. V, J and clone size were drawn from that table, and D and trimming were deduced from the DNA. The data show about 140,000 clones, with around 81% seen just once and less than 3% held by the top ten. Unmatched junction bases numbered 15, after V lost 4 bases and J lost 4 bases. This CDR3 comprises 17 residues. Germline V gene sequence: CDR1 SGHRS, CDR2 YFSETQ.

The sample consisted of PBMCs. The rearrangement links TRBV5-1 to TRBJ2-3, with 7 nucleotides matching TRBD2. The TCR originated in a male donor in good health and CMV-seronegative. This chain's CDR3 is CASSTMVGEGAPDTQYF. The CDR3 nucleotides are TGCGCCAGCAGCACAATGGTGGGGGAGGGAGCCCCAGATACGCAGTATTTT.